This T cell receptor beta chain was sequenced in a study of T cells of healthy individuals. This CDR3 is 15 amino acids long. Per the germline V gene, CDR1 is MNHNS and CDR2 is SASEGT. Trimming removed 3 bases from V and 2 bases from J, with 14 bases in between. TCRdb re-called the 5' RACE reads through MiXCR, storing one row per CDR3 protein. In the table there are 90,000 to 100,000 distinct CDR3 sequences, roughly a sixth of which are singletons. This rearrangement joins TRBV6-1 to TRBJ2-7; D uncertain. This sequence was found in a human donor in good health. The CDR3 DNA sequence: TGTGCCAGCAGTGAGACCTTCGGACGAACCTACGAGCAGTACTTC. Amino acids: CASSETFGRTYEQYF.